The T cell receptor (beta chain) described here comes from a study of long-term antiretroviral therapy in people with HIV (dated by TCRdb to between 2021 and 2023). For context, the study as a whole: Collection of the earliest samples took place about a decade ahead of the 2015 WHO recommendation for immediate ART, at a time when ART was typically delayed until CD4 counts fell. Of the roughly 27 participants with HIV, roughly twelve were female. A retrospective serial study tested whether changes in peripheral blood TRB repertoire composition and diversity were associated with ART initiation and durable HIV suppression. No cross-contamination during QIAcube processing was seen in test extractions of a monoclonal T-cell line run alongside 33 polyclonal samples. The cohort contributed about 190 cryopreserved PBMC samples from a few dozen adults with confirmed HIV infection, collected serially over a mean of 6 years (range 1-12). Overall study outcomes, separate from this receptor: The samples were dated from about 2004 to 2018, and the ART regimens that were used may be less effective than current ART regimens. Starting ART was linked to a significant rise in TRB diversity, yet even with long-term ART the diversity remained significantly lower than in transplant donor controls. Because pre-ART samples had limited cell numbers, profiling was done on unsorted PBMC rather than on sorted CD4+ and CD8+ T cells. Compared with controls, HIV repertoires had narrower CDR3 length ranges, and the network structure pointed to an antigen-experienced repertoire that shifted only slightly toward naive after ART. Expanded TRB clones identified before ART initiation dominated the repertoire across all time points, though the dominance fluctuated and decreased in many PLHIV after ART. Because PBMC availability was limited, only the TCR beta chain was sequenced, with no alpha chain pairing. Inferences about post-ART repertoire changes are limited because no data were available on ART adherence, viral resistance or therapy changes.

Participants were included only if at least one PBMC sample before ART initiation and at least two post-ART samples were available. All participants with HIV were treated in the United States of America. Before DNA extraction, cryopreserved samples of about 0.95-11 million PBMC were thawed and washed. At the time of the earliest PBMC sample, participants with HIV were aged between roughly 20 and 55 years. Each participant contributed PBMC samples from 1-4 timepoints before ART initiation and 2-8 timepoints after ART initiation, with a median of 7 samples. Serial HIV viral load, CD4+ T-cell count, ART history and demographic data were obtained for every participant. Using a Qiagen kit on a QIAcube, genomic DNA was extracted from unsorted PBMC, with samples processed in batches of 12. Sequencing of the TRB variable region was done with the immunoSEQ hsTCRB v3.0 assay at survey level resolution. The targeted TRB sequencing depth was about 40,000-50,000 T-cell genomes per sample. Pooled TRB libraries were sequenced on an Illumina MiSeq with a v3 150-cycle kit. Per the authors' processing: Analysis of repertoires was carried out in R inside a reproducible Nextflow workflow spanning QC, data transformation and analysis. LymphoSeq2, an R package for AIRR-Seq data exploration, was used to implement custom analyses. After excluding a handful of samples that yielded fewer than 5000 total TRB sequences, fewer than 200 HIV repertoires remained for analysis. Among the 200 or so HIV repertoires that were kept, 59 were collected before ART initiation and some 130 were collected after ART initiation. Each repertoire was downsampled to 5000 TRB nucleotide sequences, and summary statistics were averaged across 100 downsampling iterations. TRB sequences were retained for analysis only if CDR3 regions of at least seven amino acids were present. Two measures captured diversity: a Shannon entropy-derived clonality score and the Gini coefficient. Repertoire networks linked the top 5000 CDR3 amino acid sequences whenever two sequences differed by an edit distance of one. For TRB CDR3 amino acid sequences, GLIPH2 was used to predict antigen specificity groups and MHC restriction. To flag known associations with CMV, EBV, HIV or tissue antigens, CDR3 amino acid sequences were compared against VDJdb and McPAS-TCR. Pre-ART, post-ART and control groups were compared with Wilcoxon signed-rank tests and Holm-Bonferroni correction. TCRdb holds this immuneACCESS table with in-frame rearrangements only. Some clones are missing; in checked studies, unresolved V genes explain under half, and the rest has no known cause. D and trimming were read from the DNA, whereas the V and J calls and clone size are those reported in that table. The sample data list roughly 26,000 clones, and roughly 95% of these were observed just once. About 2.4% of the sample comes from the top ten.

From a lookup of the germline V gene (reference sequence), CDR1 and CDR2 are MNHEY and SMNVEV. The CDR3 holds 14 amino acids from the cysteine to the phenylalanine. The retained sequence is limited to the CDR3, 42 bases, with the frame set at the first base. V and J are truncated by 2 bases and 2 bases respectively, leaving an intervening sequence of 9 bases. For this clone: Its antigen is unknown. No base quality information exists; no much larger clone differs at one position.

The receptor's source is a woman between 45 and 60 years old with HIV. The sequenced sample was unsorted PBMCs, obtained about 4.9 years after starting antiretroviral therapy. The rearrangement combines TRBV27 with TRBJ2-5; the D gene assignment is ambiguous. The CDR3 corresponds to CASSLRPAQETQYF. In nucleotides, the sequence is TGTGCCAGCAGTTTAAGGCCAGCACAAGAGACCCAGTACTTC.